This TCR beta chain was found in a study of control samples from healthy donors and cancer patients. Method: immunoSEQ multiplex PCR; TCRdb's copy keeps in-frame clones and lacks some. The sample contains around 48,000 clones, roughly 93% of which appear only once. The sequenced sample was PBMCs. This sequence originates from a woman aged 50 to 60 with head and neck cancer.

CDR3 amino acids: CAIRDRVGEMNTEAFF. For the CDR3, the DNA is TGTGCCATCAGGGACAGGGTAGGAGAAATGAACACTGAAGCTTTCTTT. The J gene is TRBJ1-1, the V gene TRBV10-3, with 8 bases fitting TRBD1. CDR1 and CDR2 from the germline V gene are ENHRY and SYGVKD. Losses at the gene ends were 6 bases for V and 0 bases for J; bases not matched to a gene: 9. The CDR3 has 16 residues.